This T cell receptor (beta chain) stems from a study of chemoradiotherapy in HPV16-positive cancers. The V gene's germline CDR1 is GTSNPN and CDR2 SVGIG (reference sequence). CDR3 size: 11 residues. V was clipped by 6 bases and J by 5 bases, with 9 bases between them. Measured with immunoSEQ multiplex PCR; TCRdb has only the in-frame clones, and not every one. The sample lists about 12,000 clones; around 85% were seen once. J is TRBJ2-3 and V is TRBV30; no definite D call. This TCR came from a human donor with HPV-associated anogenital cancer. The specimen comprised blood, sampled from a patient who underwent chemoradiotherapy. The CDR3 region is CACPIGDTQYF. The DNA for the CDR3 is TGTGCCTGTCCTATCGGAGATACGCAGTATTTT.